The sequence of this T cell receptor beta chain was determined in a study of T cell changes during pregnancy in multiple sclerosis. Germline V gives CDR1 SEHNR, CDR2 FQNEAQ (reference sequence). The V and J ends lost 7 bases and 1 base, in that order; junction bases with no gene match: 1. This CDR3 region has 15 residues. The table came from immunoSEQ multiplex PCR; TCRdb's copy has only in-frame clones and leaves some out. Of some 90,000 clones listed, 91% were seen once; the top ten hold about 1.6%. The chain recombines TRBV7-9 with TRBJ2-3; 14 bases line up with TRBD2. The sequence was collected from a female donor in good health, enrolled as a control in a pregnancy study. Sequenced material: peripheral blood, taken after pregnancy. The CDR3 bases are TGTGCCAGCAAGGGACTAGCGGGGGGCACAGATACGCAGTATTTT. Translating it yields CASKGLAGGTDTQYF. Supplemented by reference TRBV7-9 and TRBJ2-3, the full variable domain reads DTGVSQNPRHKITKRGQNVTFRCDPISEHNRLYWYRQTLGQGPEFLTYFQNEAQLEKSRLLSDRFSAERPKGSFSTLEIQRTEQGDSAMYLCASKGLAGGTDTQYFGPGTRLTVL.